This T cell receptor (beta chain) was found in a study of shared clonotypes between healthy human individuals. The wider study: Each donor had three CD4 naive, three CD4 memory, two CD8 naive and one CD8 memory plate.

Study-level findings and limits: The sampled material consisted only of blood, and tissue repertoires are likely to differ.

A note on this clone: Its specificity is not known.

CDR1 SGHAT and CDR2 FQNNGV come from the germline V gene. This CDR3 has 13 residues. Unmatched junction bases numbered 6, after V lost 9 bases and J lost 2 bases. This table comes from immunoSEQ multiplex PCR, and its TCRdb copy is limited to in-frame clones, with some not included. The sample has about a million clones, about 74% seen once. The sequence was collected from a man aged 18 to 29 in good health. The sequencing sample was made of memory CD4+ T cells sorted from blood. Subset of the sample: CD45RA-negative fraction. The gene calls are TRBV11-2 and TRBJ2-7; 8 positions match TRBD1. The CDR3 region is CASRQGNAYEQYF. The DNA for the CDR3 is TGTGCCAGTCGACAGGGGAACGCCTACGAGCAGTACTTC.